This T cell receptor beta chain was profiled in a study of OX40 agonist ivuxolimab in advanced cancers. Whole-study context: In this cohort, patients received ivuxolimab, an agonistic anti-OX40 (CD134) antibody. Cohort: about 82% men, mean age roughly 60, aged about 23 to 80.

Germline V gene sequence: CDR1 LNHDA, CDR2 SQIVND (reference sequence). This CDR3 has 15 amino acids. V lost 2 bases, J lost 2 bases, and 12 bases lay in between. Whole-study findings and limits: Both CD4+ and CD8+ T cell populations in blood had undergone clonal expansion by week 6 at 0.1 to 3.0 mg/kg.

This clone was counted a single time. Its target is unknown. Sequencing used immunoSEQ multiplex PCR; TCRdb keeps in-frame clones, though not all of them. The repertoire holds around 99,000 clones, approximately 90% seen once, with about 1.2% in the top ten. The material sequenced was CD4+ or CD8+ T cells sorted from blood, taken in a trial of the OX40 agonist ivuxolimab. This clonotype was obtained from an adult with an advanced solid tumor such as melanoma, head and neck, liver or kidney cancer. This sequence joins TRBV19 and TRBJ1-2; no firm D call. The CDR3 bases are TGTGCCAGTAGTATATCCCAACTCGGGAACTATGGCTACACCTTC. This encodes CASSISQLGNYGYTF.